Listed below are T cell receptor beta chains from one sample, sequenced in a study of blood T cell repertoires in COVID-19. The protocol was immunoSEQ multiplex PCR, while the TCRdb copy is restricted to in-frame clones and leaves out a portion. The repertoire holds about 250,000 clones, with 86% as singletons. The source material was peripheral blood. The receptor set was obtained from a woman aged 80 or older with COVID-19, enrolled during active disease. The CDR3 runs from the conserved cysteine through the conserved F or W. Fields, in order: D gene, clone size, V gene, J gene, CDR3 protein, CDR3 DNA. A D gene is named only where the DNA matches it firmly. Size tells how often a clone was seen (once, few, many) or the class of an expanded clone, and some rows leave it out.

D: .; size: .; V: TRBV10-3; J: TRBJ1-3; CDR3: CAISVGSRVSGNTIYF; DNA: TGTGCCATCAGTGTTGGGTCCAGGGTCTCTGGAAACACCATATATTTT
D: .; size: .; V: TRBV28; J: TRBJ1-4; CDR3: CASSSPGETTNEKLFF; DNA: TGTGCCAGCAGTTCCCCAGGGGAGACAACTAATGAAAAACTGTTTTTT
D: .; size: few; V: TRBV18; J: TRBJ1-2; CDR3: CASSPTPTTNYGYTF; DNA: TGTGCCAGCTCACCCACGCCTACGACTAACTATGGCTACACCTTC
D: .; size: .; V: TRBV9; J: TRBJ1-6; CDR3: CASSVSWIPGSPLHF; DNA: TGTGCCAGCAGCGTATCATGGATTCCAGGTTCACCCCTCCACTTT
D: .; size: few; V: TRBV3-1/TRBV3-2; J: TRBJ1-1; CDR3: CASENRGEAFF; DNA: TGTGCCAGCGAAAACCGAGGTGAAGCTTTCTTT
D: .; size: .; V: TRBV11-1; J: TRBJ2-2; CDR3: CASSPGWPILTGELFF; DNA: TGTGCCAGCAGCCCCGGGTGGCCGATCCTAACCGGGGAGCTGTTTTTT
D: .; size: .; V: TRBV7-2; J: TRBJ1-1; CDR3: CASSLGGRNEAFF; DNA: TGTGCCAGCAGCTTAGGTGGGCGAAATGAAGCTTTCTTT
D: .; size: .; V: TRBV4-3; J: TRBJ1-2; CDR3: CASSQEHPFGNYGYTF; DNA: TGCGCCAGCAGCCAAGAGCATCCCTTCGGGAACTATGGCTACACCTTC
D: TRBD2; size: .; V: TRBV5-1; J: TRBJ2-1; CDR3: CASSPSGGPYNEQFF; DNA: TGCGCCAGCAGCCCTAGCGGGGGACCCTACAATGAGCAGTTCTTC
D: TRBD1; size: .; V: TRBV28; J: TRBJ1-2; CDR3: CASKTGGLYGYTF; DNA: TGTGCCAGCAAGACAGGGGGCCTCTATGGCTACACCTTC
D: .; size: .; V: TRBV2; J: TRBJ1-1; CDR3: CASSPLPGQSNTEAFF; DNA: TGTGCCAGCAGTCCACTTCCGGGACAATCGAACACTGAAGCTTTCTTT
D: .; size: .; V: TRBV7-2; J: TRBJ2-5; CDR3: CASSSGGFQETQYF; DNA: TGTGCCAGCAGCTCTGGAGGTTTCCAAGAGACCCAGTACTTC
D: TRBD1; size: .; V: TRBV2; J: TRBJ2-5; CDR3: CASWSRGETQYF; DNA: TGTGCCAGTTGGAGCAGGGGGGAGACCCAGTACTTC
D: .; size: once; V: TRBV6-5; J: TRBJ1-5; CDR3: CASSYPESNQPQHF; DNA: TGTGCCAGCAGTTACCCGGAGAGCAATCAGCCCCAGCATTTT
D: TRBD2; size: .; V: TRBV2; J: TRBJ2-5; CDR3: CASRRGQRGVGETQYF; DNA: TGTGCCAGCAGGCGGGGGCAGCGGGGGGTTGGAGAGACCCAGTACTTC
D: .; size: .; V: TRBV19; J: TRBJ1-5; CDR3: CASSTPGTAYQPQHF; DNA: TGTGCCAGTAGTACCCCGGGGACTGCCTATCAGCCCCAGCATTTT